These T cell receptor beta chains were read from a single sample in a study of blood T cells in healthy people across ages. MiXCR was run by TCRdb on the 5' RACE reads, yielding one entry per CDR3 protein. The sample shows over 600,000 distinct CDR3 sequences, more than 55% of them seen only once. Sequenced: blood. These receptors all come from a man aged 40-49 years in good health. CDR3s include the opening cysteine and the closing phenylalanine or tryptophan. Each record gives: D gene, V gene, J gene, clone size, CDR3 DNA, CDR3 protein. D genes are given only for firm matches. Size is stated for part of the rows, as once, few or many counts, or as a class when the clone is expanded.

>-|TRBV10-3|TRBJ2-3|few
TGTGCCATCAGTGAGCTCCTTCTAACCACAGATACGCAGTATTTT
CAISELLLTTDTQYF
>-|TRBV5-5|TRBJ2-5|-
TGTGCCAGCAGCTTCGCGGCAGAAGAGACCCAGTACTTC
CASSFAAEETQYF
>-|TRBV12-3/TRBV12-4|TRBJ2-6|-
TGTGCCACCTCAGGACCGACGTCTGGGGCCAACGTCCTGACTTTC
CATSGPTSGANVLTF
>-|TRBV15|TRBJ1-1|-
TGTGCCACCAGCAGAGTGCAAACGGGATATACTGAAGCTTTCTTT
CATSRVQTGYTEAFF
>-|TRBV29-1|TRBJ1-4|-
TGCAGCGTTGATATAGGGTTTAATGAAAAACTGTTTTTT
CSVDIGFNEKLFF
>TRBD1|TRBV20-1|TRBJ1-2|-
TGCAGTGCTAGCGGACAGGCCCTTAACTATGGCTACACCTTC
CSASGQALNYGYTF
>-|TRBV4-2|TRBJ2-1|-
TGTGCCAGCAGCCAAGATCAGCGGGCGGTCCGGAATGAGCAGTTCTTC
CASSQDQRAVRNEQFF
>-|TRBV20-1|TRBJ1-3|once
TGCAGTGCTAGAGAGACTGACGGAAACACCATATATTTT
CSARETDGNTIYF
>TRBD1|TRBV28|TRBJ2-6|-
TGTGCCAGCAGGAGACAGGGGGCTGGGGCCAACCTCCTGACTTTC
CASRRQGAGANLLTF
>-|TRBV7-2|TRBJ2-2|-
TGTGCCAGCAGCTTAGCTTCAGGGTCCGGGGAGCTGTTTTTT
CASSLASGSGELFF
>TRBD2|TRBV28|TRBJ2-1|-
TGTGCCAGCAGTTTCGTTGTCCTAGCGGGAGGGGGATACAATGAGCAGTTCTTC
CASSFVVLAGGGYNEQFF
>-|TRBV5-5|TRBJ2-3|-
TGTGCCAGCAGCGGTGTCAGGGGTACAGATACGCAGTATTTT
CASSGVRGTDTQYF
>-|TRBV28|TRBJ2-3|-
TGTGCCGTTGGGAAATCTAGTACAGATACGCAGTATTTT
CAVGKSSTDTQYF
>TRBD1|TRBV3-1|TRBJ1-1|-
TGTGCCAGCAGCCAAGACGGACAGGGATCGGCTTTCTTT
CASSQDGQGSAFF
>TRBD1|TRBV28|TRBJ2-3|-
TGTGCCAGCAGTCGGACAGGGTTTACAGATACGCAGTATTTT
CASSRTGFTDTQYF
>-|TRBV28|TRBJ2-1|few
TGTGCCAGCAGTTCTCCGGCCGGGTACAATGAGCAGTTCTTC
CASSSPAGYNEQFF
>-|TRBV28|TRBJ2-7|-
TGTGCCAGCAGTCTGACGGATGCCTACGAGCAGTACTTC
CASSLTDAYEQYF
>TRBD2|TRBV3-1|TRBJ2-5|-
TGTGCCAGCAGCCATTTGACTAGCGGGGGGAGAGAGACCCAGTACTTC
CASSHLTSGGRETQYF
>-|TRBV28|TRBJ2-5|many
TGTGCCAGCGCTCTGGCAGGGGCGGAAGAGACCCAGTACTTC
CASALAGAEETQYF
>TRBD2|TRBV20-1|TRBJ2-1|few
TGCAGTGCTAACCCCACAGCGGGAGGAGAGCAGTTCTTC
CSANPTAGGEQFF
>-|TRBV10-3|TRBJ2-1|-
TGTGCCAGCCTTGCCCGTCCGGAGTACAATGAGCAGTTCTTC
CASLARPEYNEQFF
>-|TRBV5-1|TRBJ2-5|-
TGCGCCAGCAGCTTTCAGGGGAATCAAGAGACCCAGTACTTC
CASSFQGNQETQYF
>-|TRBV7-2|TRBJ1-1|-
TGTGCCAGCAGCCAGACGTGGGGCACTGAAGCTTTCTTT
CASSQTWGTEAFF
>-|TRBV12-3/TRBV12-4|TRBJ1-4|-
TGTGCCAGCACCACCGGGTTCATTAATGAAAAACTGTTTTTT
CASTTGFINEKLFF
>-|TRBV10-3|TRBJ2-7|-
TGTGCCATCGGTGAATCCTACGAGCAGTACTTC
CAIGESYEQYF
>-|TRBV12-3/TRBV12-4|TRBJ2-7|-
TGTGCCAGCAGTTTAGCCCTGAACAGCTTTGGGTCCTACGAGCAGTACTTC
CASSLALNSFGSYEQYF
>TRBD1|TRBV29-1|TRBJ2-7|-
TGCAGCGTAGAGCGACAGGGGAGGTCGGATGAGCAGTACTTC
CSVERQGRSDEQYF
>TRBD2|TRBV10-3|TRBJ2-7|few
TGTGCCATCAGTGAGCTTAGCGGGTCTTACGAGCAGTACTTC
CAISELSGSYEQYF
>TRBD1|TRBV5-1|TRBJ1-1|-
TGCGCCAGCAGCCCTCTAGGGACAGGGAATGCCGGGTTGAACACTGAAGCTTTCTTT
CASSPLGTGNAGLNTEAFF
>TRBD1|TRBV18|TRBJ1-2|-
TGTGCCAGCTCACCCTGGGACAGGAACTATGGCTACACCTTC
CASSPWDRNYGYTF
>-|TRBV7-2|TRBJ2-7|-
TGTGCCAGCAGCTTGGAGAACACAGGTTTCGAGCAGTACTTC
CASSLENTGFEQYF